This TCR beta chain is from a study of chemoradiotherapy in HPV16-positive cancers. Study overall: Functional T-cell assays on a couple of HPV16-positive patients' cells defined candidate HPV-specific clones and common TCR motifs.

Regarding this clone: Its antigen is as yet unknown.

Repeated repertoire sampling spanned the course of chemoradiotherapy. The CDR3 consists of 13 residues. CDR1 GTSNPN and CDR2 SVGIG come from the germline V gene (reference sequence). Trimming cost V 1 base and J 7 bases; bases outside gene matches: 4. Repertoires were generated with immunoSEQ multiplex PCR, while TCRdb's copy carries only in-frame clones and drops some. Of roughly 1,900 clones in the sample, 60% to 75% were seen once. General study findings and limits: Candidate HPV-specific clones and E7-related TCR motifs grew in tumor during treatment.

The clonotype was recovered from a human donor with HPV-associated anogenital cancer. The material sequenced was tumor tissue, taken from a patient who underwent chemoradiotherapy. This rearrangement joins TRBV30 to TRBJ2-7; TRBD1 agrees at 10 bases. The chain's CDR3 is CAWSGTGGREQYF. The DNA of the CDR3 is TGTGCCTGGAGTGGGACAGGGGGAAGGGAGCAGTACTTC.